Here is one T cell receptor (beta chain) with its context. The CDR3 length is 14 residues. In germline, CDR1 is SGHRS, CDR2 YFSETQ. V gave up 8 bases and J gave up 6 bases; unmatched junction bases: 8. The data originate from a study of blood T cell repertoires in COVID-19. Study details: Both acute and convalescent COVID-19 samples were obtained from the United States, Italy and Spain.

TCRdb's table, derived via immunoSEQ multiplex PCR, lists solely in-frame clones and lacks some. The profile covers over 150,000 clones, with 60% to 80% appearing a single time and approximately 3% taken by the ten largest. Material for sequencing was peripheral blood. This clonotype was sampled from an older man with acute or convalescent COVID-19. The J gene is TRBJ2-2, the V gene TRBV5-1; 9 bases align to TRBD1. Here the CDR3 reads CASKTGGIAGELFF. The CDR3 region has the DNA TGCGCCAGTAAGACAGGGGGGATCGCCGGGGAGCTGTTTTTT.